The 15 T cell receptor beta chains presented below share a single source sample, sequenced in a study of blood T cell repertoires in COVID-19. Sequencing was performed with immunoSEQ multiplex PCR; in TCRdb, only in-frame clones are kept and a portion is missing. The sample yields fewer than 300,000 clones, 91% seen once. The material sequenced was peripheral blood. The receptors here all came from a woman younger than 45 with COVID-19, enrolled during active disease.

V gene TRBV19 combines with J gene TRBJ2-3; tentatively, D is TRBD1 (6 bases). The V end lost 3 bases, the J end lost 6 bases, and 7 bases lay between the germline ends. Germline V CDR1 and CDR2: LNHDA, SQIVND (reference sequence). The CDR3 has 12 residues. The CDR3 loop reads CASSIDRDTQYF. Here the CDR3 DNA reads TGTGCCAGTAGTATTGACAGGGATACGCAGTATTTT.

This CDR3 is CASGTFSGYTF. The CDR3 DNA sequence: TGTGCCAGTGGGACTTTCTCTGGCTACACCTTC. V usage is TRBV19 and J usage is TRBJ1-2, with TRBD1 as a possible D gene (5 bases). The germline V gene encodes CDR1 LNHDA and CDR2 SQIVND (reference sequence). CDR3 length: 11 amino acids. With 8 bases removed from V and 7 bases from J, the gap between germline ends came to 11 bases.

This chain links TRBV2 with TRBJ1-4; D might be TRBD1 (6 bases). Per germline, CDR1 SNHLY and CDR2 FYNNEI. The V gene lost 6 bases and the J gene lost 8 bases, with 22 bases spanning the gap. This CDR3 is built from 16 residues. The CDR3 nucleotides are TGTGCCAGCAGCGAGGGGGTCGGGACCCAAGGGGAAAAACTGTTTTTT. This gives the protein CASSEGVGTQGEKLFF.

V and J are TRBV11-1 and TRBJ2-3; D is possibly TRBD1 (6 bases). Germline V CDR1 and CDR2: SGHAT, FQDESV (reference sequence). This CDR3 contains 15 residues. With 7 bases removed from V and 0 bases from J, the gap between germline ends came to 14 bases. The CDR3 DNA reads as TGTGCCAGCAATTTCGGTGGGGGCAGCACAGATACGCAGTATTTT. It is translated as CASNFGGGSTDTQYF.

The V call is TRBV5-1, the J call TRBJ1-6; D uncertain. Germline V gene lookup returns CDR1 SGHRS and CDR2 YFSETQ. Trimming shortened V by 2 bases and J by 4 bases, and 10 bases separated the two germline ends. There are 15 residues in the CDR3. Here the CDR3 reads CASSFGEGYNSPLHF. The CDR3 region has the DNA TGCGCCAGCAGCTTCGGGGAAGGGTATAATTCACCCCTCCACTTT.

The rearrangement uses TRBV10-3 and TRBJ2-5; the match to TRBD2 covers 8 bases. Germline V gene data show CDR1 as ENHRY and CDR2 as SYGVKD. This CDR3 spans 15 amino acids. Trimming removed 4 bases from V and 2 bases from J; junction bases left unmatched: 6. Here the CDR3 reads CAISAREGKQETQYF. The DNA of the CDR3 is TGTGCCATCAGTGCCCGGGAGGGGAAACAAGAGACCCAGTACTTC.

The rearrangement joins TRBV5-1 to TRBJ2-2; 7 bases map to TRBD1. This CDR3 has 17 amino acids. The V gene end was trimmed by 0 bases and the J gene end by 0 bases; junction bases not matched to a gene: 5. Germline assignment: CDR1 SGHRS and CDR2 YFSETQ. CDR3 in amino acids: CASSLAITGANTGELFF. CDR3 bases: TGCGCCAGCAGCTTGGCCATTACAGGGGCGAACACCGGGGAGCTGTTTTTT.

The chain links TRBV30 to TRBJ2-3; 8 bases agree with TRBD2. The germline V gene has CDR1 GTSNPN and CDR2 SVGIG (reference sequence). Losses at the gene ends were 3 bases for V and 0 bases for J; bases not matched to a gene: 2. The CDR3 sequence is 14 residues long. The CDR3: CAWRGLVSTDTQYF. For the CDR3, the DNA is TGTGCCTGGAGGGGACTAGTCAGCACAGATACGCAGTATTTT.

The chain joins TRBV16 to TRBJ1-4, with D uncertain. The V end was cut by 3 bases, the J end by 8 bases, with 13 bases between. The CDR3 is made up of 14 amino acids. In germline, CDR1 is KGHSY, CDR2 FQNENV. The CDR3 nucleotides are TGTGCCAGCAGCCACGCTTCGCGGTCGGAAAAACTGTTTTTT. This gives the protein CASSHASRSEKLFF.

CDR3 DNA: TGTGCCTCCAAAGGGGGGGTCACTGAAGCTTTCTTT. Its protein product is CASKGGVTEAFF. The J gene is TRBJ1-1, the V gene TRBV19, with D tentatively TRBD1 (6 bases). Per the germline V gene, CDR1 is LNHDA and CDR2 is SQIVND (reference sequence). Trimming left V 11 bases short and J 4 bases short, with 14 bases between. The CDR3 contains 12 residues.

This chain uses TRBV11-1 with TRBJ1-2; no reliable D call. The CDR3 is 16 amino acids. V was pared by 5 bases and J by 0 bases, with 16 bases between. CDR1 is SGHAT and CDR2 is FQDESV in the germline V gene (reference sequence). Written as DNA, the CDR3 is TGTGCCAGCAGCGCTCGCGGCGGCGGGGCTAACTATGGCTACACCTTC. Translated: CASSARGGGANYGYTF.

The chain has TRBV5-1 and TRBJ1-1; 10 bases match TRBD1. The CDR3 contains 14 residues. Germline loops: CDR1 SGHRS, CDR2 YFSETQ. V shed 4 bases and J 6 bases; nucleotides not matched to a gene: 6. CDR3 nucleotide sequence: TGCGCCAGCAGCCTCGGACAGGGGGGGTCTGAAGCTTTCTTT. This sequence encodes CASSLGQGGSEAFF.

This chain connects TRBV7-6 to TRBJ1-3; D is ambiguous. The CDR3 consists of 17 residues. Germline V gene lookup returns CDR1 SGHVS and CDR2 FNYEAQ. V was trimmed by 1 base and J by 0 bases, leaving 13 bases between them. DNA for the CDR3: TGTGCCAGCAGCTTAGGTAGCGCGGCGAGCTCTGGAAACACCATATATTTT. Its translation is CASSLGSAASSGNTIYF.

The chain uses TRBV5-8 and TRBJ1-2, with TRBD1 identical over 9 bases. Germline-derived CDR1 and CDR2 are SGHTS and YDEGEE. With 4 bases clipped from V and 8 bases from J, the junction kept 9 bases outside the gene matches. The CDR3 covers 14 residues. The CDR3 spells CASSQHADRGGYTF. Here the CDR3 DNA reads TGTGCCAGCAGCCAACACGCGGACAGGGGCGGCTACACCTTC.

The CDR3 DNA follows: TGTGCCAGCCGCACTAGCGGGAGCTCCGCCGAGCAGTACTTC. Residues: CASRTSGSSAEQYF. This chain joins TRBV25-1 and TRBJ2-7; 11 bases are shared with TRBD2. The V and J ends lost 8 bases and 6 bases, in that order; junction bases with no gene match: 9. The CDR3 spans 14 residues. Germline CDR1 and CDR2: MGHDK and SYGVNS.